These 4 T cell receptor beta chains share one sample of origin, sequenced in a study of graft-versus-host responses after intestinal transplantation. Sequencing used immunoSEQ multiplex PCR; TCRdb keeps in-frame clones, though not all of them. In the table there are about 82,000 clones, 90% to 95% of which are singletons. These TCRs' antigens remain unknown. Sequenced material: unstimulated CD4+ T cells sorted from spleen or lymph node cells, taken before intestinal transplant. The receptor source for this set is a human donor who received an intestinal transplant.

V usage is TRBV11-2 and J usage is TRBJ1-1; 7 bases agree with TRBD1. Germline trimming cut 5 bases from V and 5 bases from J; bases unmatched to any gene: 5. Germline lookup yields CDR1 SGHAT and CDR2 FQNNGV. There are 13 residues in the CDR3. CDR3 residues: CASSSDRATEAFF. CDR3 DNA: TGTGCCAGCAGCAGTGACAGGGCAACTGAAGCTTTCTTT.

The V gene is TRBV10-1, the J gene TRBJ2-2; D perhaps matches TRBD1 (7 bases). The CDR3 runs to 14 residues. CDR1 is WNHNN, CDR2 SYGVQD, per germline (reference sequence). Trimming cost V 4 bases and J 5 bases, with 11 bases left between them. The chain's CDR3 is CASSVQGGTGELFF. The CDR3 region has the DNA TGCGCCAGCAGTGTCCAGGGGGGTACCGGGGAGCTGTTTTTT.

J is TRBJ1-6 and V is TRBV6-5; no clear D. The CDR3 totals 14 residues. V was cut by 4 bases and J by 8 bases, with 12 bases left in between. CDR1 is MNHEY and CDR2 is SVGAGI in the germline V gene. The CDR3 spells CASSSGITYSPLHF. The CDR3 nucleotides read TGTGCCAGCAGTTCCGGGATCACCTATTCACCCCTCCACTTT.

Turning to this clone: The junction differs from germline at one of its ends, possibly a read error. The same CDR3 also results from other DNA sequences found in this sample. The V and J genes are TRBV20-1 and TRBJ1-1, with TRBD1 as a possible D gene (5 bases). Germline assignment: CDR1 DFQATT and CDR2 SNEGSKA (reference sequence). This CDR3 region has 11 residues. As DNA, the CDR3 is TGCAGTGCTGAAAGGGGCACTGAAGCCTTCTTT. Its protein product is CSAERGTEAFF.